These 8 T cell receptor beta chains share one sample of origin, sequenced in a study of blood T cells in healthy people across ages. With a J-beta primer mix and a sample-barcoded 5' primer, a second PCR ran 7 to 11 cycles. From the 5' RACE reads, TCRdb called clonotypes with MiXCR, one entry per CDR3 protein. The table has about 780,000 distinct CDR3 sequences, around half seen once. The specimen was blood. The receptors here all came from a man at least 80 years old in good health.

Comment on this clonotype: A much larger clone lies a single base off, so this may be a read error. CDR3 in DNA: TGTGCCAGCAGCTTATCGACTAGCGGCGGCTGCGAGCAGTACTTC. The encoded protein is CASSLSTSGGCEQYF. The chain carries TRBV7-3 and TRBJ2-5; 9 bases are a match to TRBD2. Near its end, the DNA agrees better with TRBJ2-7, so the J call may be wrong. The CDR3 is made up of 15 amino acids. CDR1 is SGHTA and CDR2 is FQGTGA in the germline V gene.

J is TRBJ1-1 and V is TRBV20-1, with TRBD1 as a possible D gene (5 bases). This CDR3 spans 13 amino acids. Germline CDR1 is DFQATT and CDR2 is SNEGSKA (reference sequence). V shed 3 bases and J shed 1 base, with 9 bases lying between them. The CDR3 sequence: CSARFGGNTEAFF. For the CDR3, the DNA is TGCAGTGCTAGGTTTGGGGGGAACACTGAAGCTTTCTTT.

This clonotype occurred a few times. In DNA, the CDR3 is TGCGCCAGCAGCATAGACAGGGTAGTTAGGGAGACCCAGTACTTC. Its protein product is CASSIDRVVRETQYF. The chain employs TRBV5-1 and TRBJ2-5, with TRBD1 matching 7 bases. With 4 bases clipped from V and 5 bases from J, the junction kept 11 bases outside the gene matches. Germline CDR1 SGHRS, CDR2 YFSETQ. The CDR3 consists of 15 residues.

This chain links TRBV5-1 with TRBJ2-3; tentatively, D is TRBD2 (6 bases). V gave up 4 bases and J gave up 3 bases, with 18 bases separating them. The CDR3 runs to 16 residues. CDR1 SGHRS and CDR2 YFSETQ come from the germline V gene. The CDR3 DNA follows: TGCGCCAGCAGCGTTTATGGTGTGGGGGGAACAGATACGCAGTATTTT. It encodes CASSVYGVGGTDTQYF. The entire variable domain, with the rest obtained from reference TRBV5-1 and TRBJ2-3, is as follows: KAGVTQTPRYLIKTRGQQVTLSCSPISGHRSVSWYQQTPGQGLQFLFEYFSETQRNKGNFPGRFSGRQFSNSRSEMNVSTLELGDSALYLCASSVYGVGGTDTQYFGPGTRLTVL.

This clonotype has a handful of counts. The chain combines TRBV28 with TRBJ1-2, with D possibly TRBD1 on 5 matching bases. Looked up from germline, CDR1 is MDHEN and CDR2 is SYDVKM. The germline V and J ends were trimmed by 5 bases and 0 bases, with 13 bases remaining between them. The CDR3 consists of 15 residues. The CDR3: CASSDRTVANYGYTF. The DNA of the CDR3 is TGTGCCAGCAGTGACAGAACGGTGGCTAACTATGGCTACACCTTC.

This chain joins TRBV10-3 and TRBJ2-1; a possible D gene is TRBD2 (5 bases). Trimming pared 3 bases from V and 0 bases from J, leaving 9 bases between. Germline lookup yields CDR1 ENHRY and CDR2 SYGVKD. The CDR3 is made up of 15 amino acids. CDR3 protein: CAISEEGSSYNEQFF. The CDR3 region has the DNA TGTGCCATCAGTGAAGAGGGTAGCTCCTACAATGAGCAGTTCTTC.

The gene calls are TRBV24-1 and TRBJ2-1; D might be TRBD1 or TRBD2, each matching 6 bases. The CDR3 totals 15 residues. The V gene lost 4 bases and the J gene lost 8 bases, with 17 bases spanning the gap. Germline V CDR1 and CDR2: KGHDR, SFDVKD. The CDR3 nucleotides are TGTGCCACCAGTGACCGGGGGCCGTCGGGAGATGAGCAGTTCTTC. It is translated as CATSDRGPSGDEQFF.

This clonotype was observed a handful of times. V usage is TRBV12-3 or TRBV12-4 and J usage is TRBJ2-5; 8 nucleotides match TRBD2. V shed 1 base and J 11 bases; nucleotides not matched to a gene: 12. This CDR3 has 15 residues. CDR3 sequence: CASSLVGHVPGGQYF. The CDR3 region has the DNA TGTGCCAGCAGTTTAGTGGGACACGTTCCGGGAGGGCAGTACTTC.